This T cell receptor beta chain was found in a study of blood T cell repertoires in COVID-19. Study at large: From T cells, B-cell-depleted T cells, or PBMCs came the material, which was cDNA or gDNA.

In the original analysis: Amplification with reference gene primers provided the estimates of nucleated cell counts. The protocol was immunoSEQ multiplex PCR, while the TCRdb copy is restricted to in-frame clones and leaves out a portion. That table furnishes V, J and clone size, whereas the DNA furnished D and trimming. The sample contains some 42,000 clones, roughly 84% of which appear only once. With 5 bases clipped from V and 0 bases from J, the junction kept 5 bases outside the gene matches. Germline V gene data show CDR1 as KGHSH and CDR2 as LQKENI. The CDR3 covers 17 residues. The sequenced sample was peripheral blood. The receptor was isolated from a human donor in a cohort sampled during active COVID-19. The chain combines TRBV18 with TRBJ2-2; 11 bases fit TRBD2. CDR3 in amino acids: CASSSTSGGPNTGELFF. CDR3 nucleotide sequence: TGTGCCAGCTCATCAACTAGCGGGGGACCGAACACCGGGGAGCTGTTTTTT.